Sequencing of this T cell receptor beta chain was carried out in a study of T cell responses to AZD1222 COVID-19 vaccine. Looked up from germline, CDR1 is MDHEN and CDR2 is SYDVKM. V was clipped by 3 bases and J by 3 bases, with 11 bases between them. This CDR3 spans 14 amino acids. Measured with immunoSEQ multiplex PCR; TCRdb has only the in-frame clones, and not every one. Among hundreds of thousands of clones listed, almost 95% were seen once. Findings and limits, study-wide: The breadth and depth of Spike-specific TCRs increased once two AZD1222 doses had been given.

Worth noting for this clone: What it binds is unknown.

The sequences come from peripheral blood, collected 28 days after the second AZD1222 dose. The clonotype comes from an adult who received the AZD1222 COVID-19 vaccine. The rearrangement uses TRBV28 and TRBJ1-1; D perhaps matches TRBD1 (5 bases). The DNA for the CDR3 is TGTGCCAGCAGTTTTCTGGTGACAGACACTGAAGCTTTCTTT. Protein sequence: CASSFLVTDTEAFF.